Listed here is a single T cell receptor beta chain. This clone's antigen is unknown. No base-level quality is on record; no much larger clone is a single base apart. V is pruned by 1 base and J by 1 base, leaving 1 base of the junction without a gene match. Including cysteine and phenylalanine, the CDR3 has 15 amino acids. The sequence is cut down to CDR3 DNA, 45 bases in frame from base 1. The germline V gene supplies CDR1 SGHTA and CDR2 FQGNSA. These data originate in a study of cytomegalovirus exposure and HLA in healthy donors (dated by TCRdb to about 2017). Background for the entire study: According to a later analysis, one platform produced both the 110 or so validation repertoires and the 550 to 800 repertoires of the first cohort. To predict cytomegalovirus infection status, the study brought together high-throughput TCR immunosequencing, statistical association of individual TCRs with disease status, and machine learning. A separate validation cohort of more than 100 different subjects was used in addition to the roughly 670-subject first cohort. The study aimed to test whether cataloging public T cell receptors could reveal signatures of past pathogen exposure. General findings and caveats noted by the study authors: Subsequent analysis determined that TCRs grouped into clusters in the first cohort also showed a tendency toward co-occurrence across the roughly 130 validation repertoires, and 85% to 95% of cluster scores exceeded 0. All 120 repertoires were used to score co-occurrence in the validation cohort in a later analysis, because that analysis had no HLA typing for the cohort. Most TCR sequences were seen in very few donors, while some public TCRs were found in many individuals. It was suggested by the authors that the approach could potentially be generalized to other disease states and immunological phenotypes. Three of the identified cytomegalovirus-associated TCR beta chains were confirmed in vitro to be specific for cytomegalovirus antigens. The classifier was reported to diagnose cytomegalovirus status with high specificity and sensitivity in both the original and validation cohorts. The study listed 150 to 200 TCR beta chains as associated with cytomegalovirus.

Donors formed part of the validation cohort, which comprised 120 or so subjects and was distinct from the first cohort of under 800 subjects. The receptor library was made with the immunoSEQ multiplex PCR assay. Turning to the authors' computational methods: To diagnose cytomegalovirus status from the catalog of TCR beta chain sequences, a statistical classification framework was built. This immuneACCESS table, as held by TCRdb, lists in-frame sequences with V and J called but not all clones. Of the missing ones, under half trace to an unresolved V gene in checked studies; the others have no known cause. V, J and clone size are those of that table, while D and trimming were read from the DNA. This sample is represented by about 140,000 clones; roughly four fifths of them were singletons. The top ten clonotypes cover about 27% of the sample.

This receptor chain uses TRBV7-2 and TRBJ1-5; 7 bases in between match TRBD1. This receptor was identified in a young man in good health and CMV-seropositive. Material: PBMCs. The CDR3 region reads CASSLEQGSNQPQHF. The nucleotides are TGTGCCAGCAGCTTAGAACAGGGGAGCAATCAGCCCCAGCATTTT.